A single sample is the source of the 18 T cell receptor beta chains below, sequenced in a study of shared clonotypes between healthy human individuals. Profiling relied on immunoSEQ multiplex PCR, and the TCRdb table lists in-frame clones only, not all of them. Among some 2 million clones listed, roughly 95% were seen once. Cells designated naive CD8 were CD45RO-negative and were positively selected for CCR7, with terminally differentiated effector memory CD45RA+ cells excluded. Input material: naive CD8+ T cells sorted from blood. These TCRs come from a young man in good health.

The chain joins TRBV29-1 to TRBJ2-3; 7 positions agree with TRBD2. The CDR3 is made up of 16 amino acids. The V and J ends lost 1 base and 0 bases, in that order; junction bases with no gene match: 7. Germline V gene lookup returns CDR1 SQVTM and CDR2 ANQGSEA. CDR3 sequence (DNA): TGCAGCGTTGAAGGGCTAGCGGAACCTAGCACAGATACGCAGTATTTT. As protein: CSVEGLAEPSTDTQYF.

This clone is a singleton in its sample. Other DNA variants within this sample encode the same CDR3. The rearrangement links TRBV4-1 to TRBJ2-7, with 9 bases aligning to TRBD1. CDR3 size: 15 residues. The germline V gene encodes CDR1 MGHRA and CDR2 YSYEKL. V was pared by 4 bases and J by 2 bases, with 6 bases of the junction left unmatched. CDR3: CASSPRDRATYEQYF. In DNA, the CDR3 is TGCGCCAGCAGCCCAAGGGACAGGGCAACCTACGAGCAGTACTTC.

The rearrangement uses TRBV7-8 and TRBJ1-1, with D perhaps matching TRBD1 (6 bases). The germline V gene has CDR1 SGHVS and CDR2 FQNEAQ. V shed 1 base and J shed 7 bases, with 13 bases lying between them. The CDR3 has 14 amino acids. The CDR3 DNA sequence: TGTGCCAGCAGCTTAGTACAGGGAGGGAGTGAAGCTTTCTTT. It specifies CASSLVQGGSEAFF. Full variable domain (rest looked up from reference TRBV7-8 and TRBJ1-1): GAGVSQSPRYKVAKRGQDVALRCDPISGHVSLFWYQQALGQGPEFLTYFQNEAQLDKSGLPSDRFFAERPEGSVSTLKIQRTQQEDSAVYLCASSLVQGGSEAFFGQGTRLTVV.

CDR3 bases: TGTGCCACCAGCATAACCGCGGGACAGGGGTTATACGAGCAGTACTTC. As protein: CATSITAGQGLYEQYF. The gene calls are TRBV15 and TRBJ2-7, with TRBD1 identical over 10 bases. After removal of 4 bases from V and 4 bases from J, the junction contained 10 bases not matched to a gene. The CDR3 is 16 residues long. The germline gives CDR1 LNHNV, CDR2 YYDKDF (reference sequence).

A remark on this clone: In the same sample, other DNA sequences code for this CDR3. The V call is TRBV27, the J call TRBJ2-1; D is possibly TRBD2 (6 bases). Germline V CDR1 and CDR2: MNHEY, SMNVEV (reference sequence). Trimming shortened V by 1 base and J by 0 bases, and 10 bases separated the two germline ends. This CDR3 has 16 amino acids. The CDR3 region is CASSLYPGSSYNEQFF. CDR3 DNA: TGTGCCAGCAGTTTATACCCCGGGAGCTCCTACAATGAGCAGTTCTTC.

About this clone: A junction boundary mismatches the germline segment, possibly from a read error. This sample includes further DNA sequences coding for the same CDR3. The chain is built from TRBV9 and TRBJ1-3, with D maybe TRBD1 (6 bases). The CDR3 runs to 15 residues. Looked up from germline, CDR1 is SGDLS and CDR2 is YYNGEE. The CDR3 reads CASSVGAGAGNTIYF. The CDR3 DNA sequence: TGTGCCAGCAGCGTAGGCGCAGGGGCTGGGAACACCATATATTTT.

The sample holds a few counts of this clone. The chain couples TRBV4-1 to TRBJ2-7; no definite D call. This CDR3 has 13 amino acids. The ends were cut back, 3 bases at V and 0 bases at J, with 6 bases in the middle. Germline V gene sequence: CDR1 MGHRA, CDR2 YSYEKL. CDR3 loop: CASSHESSYEQYF. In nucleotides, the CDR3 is TGCGCCAGCAGCCATGAGAGCTCCTACGAGCAGTACTTC.

CDR3 DNA: TGTGCCAGCAGCGTACCTACCCAGGGGGCCGGGGAGCTGTTTTTT. It yields the protein CASSVPTQGAGELFF. The rearrangement uses TRBV9 and TRBJ2-2; 7 bases align to TRBD1. Germline V gene lookup returns CDR1 SGDLS and CDR2 YYNGEE. CDR3 length: 15 residues. J lost 6 bases, V lost 1 base, and 6 bases had no gene match.

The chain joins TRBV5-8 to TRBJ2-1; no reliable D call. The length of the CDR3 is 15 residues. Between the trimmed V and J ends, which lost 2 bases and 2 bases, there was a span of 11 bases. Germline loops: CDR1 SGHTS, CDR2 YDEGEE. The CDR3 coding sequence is TGTGCCAGCAGCTTCGGCGCAGTGGCCTACAATGAGCAGTTCTTC. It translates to CASSFGAVAYNEQFF.

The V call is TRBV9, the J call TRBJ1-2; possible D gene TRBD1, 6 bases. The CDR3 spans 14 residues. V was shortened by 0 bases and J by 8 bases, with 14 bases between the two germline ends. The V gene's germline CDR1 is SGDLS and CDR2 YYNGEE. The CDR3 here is CASSVVGAGSGYTF. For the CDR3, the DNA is TGTGCCAGCAGCGTAGTGGGGGCCGGGTCAGGCTACACCTTC. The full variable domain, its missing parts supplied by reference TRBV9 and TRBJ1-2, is DSGVTQTPKHLITATGQRVTLRCSPRSGDLSVYWYQQSLDQGLQFLIQYYNGEERAKGNILERFSAQQFPDLHSELNLSSLELGDSALYFCASSVVGAGSGYTFGSGTRLTVV.

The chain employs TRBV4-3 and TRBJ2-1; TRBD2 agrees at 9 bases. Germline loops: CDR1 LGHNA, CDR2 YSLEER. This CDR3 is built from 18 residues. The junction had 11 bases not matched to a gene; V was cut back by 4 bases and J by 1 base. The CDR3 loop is CASSRGRFSGSSYNEQFF. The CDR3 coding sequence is TGCGCCAGCAGCCGCGGGCGGTTTAGCGGGAGTTCCTACAATGAGCAGTTCTTC.

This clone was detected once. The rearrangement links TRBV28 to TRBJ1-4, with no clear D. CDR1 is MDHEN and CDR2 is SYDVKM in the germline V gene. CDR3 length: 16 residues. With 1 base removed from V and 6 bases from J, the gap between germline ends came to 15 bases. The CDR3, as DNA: TGTGCCAGCAGTTTATTTTCCCACAGTGGGGATGAAAAACTGTTTTTT. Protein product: CASSLFSHSGDEKLFF. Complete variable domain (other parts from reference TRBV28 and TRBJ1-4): DVKVTQSSRYLVKRTGEKVFLECVQDMDHENMFWYRQDPGLGLRLIYFSYDVKMKEKGDIPEGYSVSREKKERFSLILESASTNQTSMYLCASSLFSHSGDEKLFFGSGTQLSVL.

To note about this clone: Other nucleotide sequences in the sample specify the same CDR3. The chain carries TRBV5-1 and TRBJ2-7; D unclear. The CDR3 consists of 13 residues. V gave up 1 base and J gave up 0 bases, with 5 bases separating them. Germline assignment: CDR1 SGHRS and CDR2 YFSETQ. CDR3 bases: TGCGCCAGCAGCTTGTCCCTCTCCTACGAGCAGTACTTC. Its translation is CASSLSLSYEQYF.

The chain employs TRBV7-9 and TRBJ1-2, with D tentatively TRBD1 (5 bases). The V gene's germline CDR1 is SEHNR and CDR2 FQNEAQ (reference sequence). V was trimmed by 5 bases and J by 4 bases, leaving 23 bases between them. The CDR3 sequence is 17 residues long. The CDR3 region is CASSPPLGTLGPYGYTF. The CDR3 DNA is TGTGCCAGCAGCCCTCCCCTCGGGACTCTCGGGCCCTATGGCTACACCTTC.

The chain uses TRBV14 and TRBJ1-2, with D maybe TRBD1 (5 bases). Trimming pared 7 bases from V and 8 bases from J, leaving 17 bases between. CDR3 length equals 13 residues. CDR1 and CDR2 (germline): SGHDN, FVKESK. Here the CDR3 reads CASNRPGVGGYTF. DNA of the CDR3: TGTGCCAGCAATCGCCCGGGGGTAGGAGGCTACACCTTC.

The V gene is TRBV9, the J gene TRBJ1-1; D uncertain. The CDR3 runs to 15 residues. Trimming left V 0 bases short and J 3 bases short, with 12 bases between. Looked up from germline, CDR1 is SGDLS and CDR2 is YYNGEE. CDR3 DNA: TGTGCCAGCAGCGTAGAAGGAGGGTTGCACACTGAAGCTTTCTTT. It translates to CASSVEGGLHTEAFF.

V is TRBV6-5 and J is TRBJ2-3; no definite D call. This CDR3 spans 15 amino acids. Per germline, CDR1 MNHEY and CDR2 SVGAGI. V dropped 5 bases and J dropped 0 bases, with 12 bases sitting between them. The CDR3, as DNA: TGTGCCAGCAGTAGGACCGTATCTAGCACAGATACGCAGTATTTT. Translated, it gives CASSRTVSSTDTQYF.

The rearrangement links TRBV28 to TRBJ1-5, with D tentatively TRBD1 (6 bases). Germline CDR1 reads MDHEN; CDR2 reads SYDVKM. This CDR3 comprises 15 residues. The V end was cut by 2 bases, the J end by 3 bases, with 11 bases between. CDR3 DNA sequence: TGTGCCAGCAGTTTACCGGACAGCTACAATCAGCCCCAGCATTTT. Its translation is CASSLPDSYNQPQHF.